These 28 T cell receptor beta chains originate from one sample sequenced in a study of blood T cell repertoires in COVID-19. Clones were sequenced by immunoSEQ multiplex PCR, and TCRdb holds only the in-frame ones, with some missing. The sample includes 150,000 to 200,000 clones, approximately 80% seen only once; the top ten take around a fifth. Sequencing used peripheral blood. The receptors stem from a woman of 80 years or more with acute or convalescent COVID-19.

The chain carries TRBV5-1 and TRBJ1-5; possible D gene TRBD1, 6 bases. The CDR3 spans 14 residues. Looked up from germline, CDR1 is SGHRS and CDR2 is YFSETQ. V lost 0 bases to trimming and J lost 4 bases, with 8 bases between them. This CDR3 reads CASSLEGDNQPQHF. The CDR3 nucleotides are TGCGCCAGCAGCTTGGAGGGGGATAATCAGCCCCAGCATTTT.

This clone was counted a few times. The chain recombines TRBV29-1 with TRBJ1-1; 10 bases are shared with TRBD1. The CDR3 is 12 amino acids. Trimming took 6 bases from V and 10 from J; bases not matched to a gene: 8. From germline, CDR1 is SQVTM and CDR2 ANQGSEA. The CDR3 region has the DNA TGCAGCGTCCTTGGACAGGGGGAACTAGCTTTCTTT. Translating it yields CSVLGQGELAFF.

The CDR3 bases are TGTGCCAGCAGGGACAGGGTCCGGGTCGAGGGGCGGGGCGAGCAGTACTTC. It codes for CASRDRVRVEGRGEQYF. This rearrangement joins TRBV2 to TRBJ2-7; 8 positions match TRBD1. V lost 6 bases to trimming and J lost 6 bases; unmatched junction nucleotides: 19. This CDR3 has 17 residues. The germline V gene has CDR1 SNHLY and CDR2 FYNNEI.

This rearrangement joins TRBV19 to TRBJ1-3; perhaps TRBD1 as D (5 bases). V was cut by 7 bases and J by 5 bases, with 15 bases left in between. CDR1 and CDR2 from the germline V gene are LNHDA and SQIVND (reference sequence). This CDR3 has 14 residues. The CDR3 here is CASKPPGLRNTIYF. CDR3 bases: TGTGCCAGTAAACCCCCGGGACTGAGAAACACCATATATTTT.

Only a few counts were recorded for this clone. The J gene is TRBJ2-1, the V gene TRBV11-2; D ambiguous. The CDR3 runs 13 residues. V was pared by 0 bases and J by 7 bases, with 7 bases between. Per the germline V gene, CDR1 is SGHAT and CDR2 is FQNNGV. The CDR3 nucleotides read TGTGCCAGCAGCTTAGACACAGTAAATGAGCAGTTCTTC. Its protein product is CASSLDTVNEQFF.

The V and J genes are TRBV28 and TRBJ1-3; TRBD1 matches at 7 bases. The V and J ends lost 4 bases and 12 bases, in that order; junction bases with no gene match: 9. Per the germline V gene, CDR1 is MDHEN and CDR2 is SYDVKM. This CDR3 contains 13 residues. Here the CDR3 reads CASSSFAGTVIYF. As DNA, the CDR3 is TGTGCCAGCAGTTCGTTTGCCGGGACAGTCATATATTTT.

The chain couples TRBV16 to TRBJ1-1; 7 bases fit TRBD1. This CDR3 comprises 15 residues. Germline V lookup: CDR1 KGHSY, CDR2 FQNENV. Unmatched junction bases numbered 4, after V lost 3 bases and J lost 0 bases. The CDR3 bases are TGTGCCAGCAGCCACACGGACAGGCTGAACACTGAAGCTTTCTTT. The encoded protein is CASSHTDRLNTEAFF.

V gene TRBV4-3 combines with J gene TRBJ1-3, with 9 bases aligning to TRBD1. The CDR3 runs 17 residues. J was trimmed by 4 bases and V by 6 bases; bases with no gene match: 13. From germline, CDR1 is LGHNA and CDR2 YSLEER. This CDR3 is CASSKALQGAGGNTIYF. Written as DNA, the CDR3 is TGCGCCAGCAGTAAGGCCTTACAGGGGGCGGGAGGAAACACCATATATTTT.

CDR3 residues: CASSSLTGVGYTF. In DNA form, the CDR3 reads TGTGCCAGCAGTTCGCTAACAGGGGTCGGCTACACCTTC. The rearrangement links TRBV6-5 to TRBJ1-2; 7 positions agree with TRBD1. Per the germline V gene, CDR1 is MNHEY and CDR2 is SVGAGI. The junction had 7 bases not matched to a gene; V was cut back by 4 bases and J by 8 bases. The CDR3 is 13 residues long.

With respect to this clone: At one end the junction does not follow the germline gene, possibly because of a read error. V and J are TRBV3-1 (or the pseudogene TRBV3-2) and TRBJ2-7; 9 bases are a match to TRBD1. The CDR3 runs to 16 residues. The V gene's germline CDR1 is LGHDT and CDR2 YNNKEL (reference sequence). The CDR3 region has the DNA TGTGCCAGCAGCCTCTGGGACAGGGCTACCTCCGACGAGCAGTACTTC. Amino acid sequence: CASSLWDRATSDEQYF.

The chain links TRBV12-5 to TRBJ2-5, with D possibly TRBD1 on 6 matching bases. V was shortened by 7 bases and J by 5 bases, with 17 bases between the two germline ends. Germline assignment: CDR1 LGHNT and CDR2 FRNRAP. The CDR3 has 14 amino acids. The CDR3 loop reads CASAPPGARETQYF. CDR3 DNA sequence: TGTGCTAGTGCCCCCCCAGGGGCTCGGGAGACCCAGTACTTC.

The J gene is TRBJ2-1, the V gene TRBV18, with 7 bases fitting TRBD2. Per the germline V gene, CDR1 is KGHSH and CDR2 is LQKENI. Germline trimming cut 1 base from V and 4 bases from J; bases unmatched to any gene: 4. The CDR3 totals 15 residues. The chain's CDR3 is CASSPLPSGYNEQFF. The CDR3 DNA is TGTGCCAGCTCACCACTGCCTAGCGGTTACAATGAGCAGTTCTTC.

The chain uses TRBV3-1 (or the pseudogene TRBV3-2) and TRBJ2-2; TRBD2 aligns across 10 bases. Germline-derived CDR1 and CDR2 are LGHDT and YNNKEL (reference sequence). With 5 bases clipped from V and 4 bases from J, the junction kept 10 bases outside the gene matches. The CDR3 contains 17 residues. As DNA, the CDR3 is TGTGCCAGCAGCAAGCCTTTTAGCGGGAGGACCACCGGGGAGCTGTTTTTT. Residues: CASSKPFSGRTTGELFF.

The genes are TRBV30 and TRBJ1-5; 7 bases line up with TRBD1. The CDR3 contains 13 residues. J lost 5 bases, V lost 5 bases, and 6 bases had no gene match. Germline V gene data show CDR1 as GTSNPN and CDR2 as SVGIG (reference sequence). CDR3 amino acids: CAWGGQGDQPQHF. CDR3 DNA: TGTGCCTGGGGCGGCCAGGGGGATCAGCCCCAGCATTTT.

The chain has TRBV5-1 and TRBJ2-2; 12 positions agree with TRBD2. After removal of 5 bases from V and 7 bases from J, the junction contained 3 bases not matched to a gene. The CDR3 is 14 amino acids. Germline V lookup: CDR1 SGHRS, CDR2 YFSETQ. CDR3 sequence reads: CASRRTSGNGELFF. The CDR3 bases are TGCGCCAGCAGGCGGACTAGCGGGAACGGGGAGCTGTTTTTT.

There are a few counts of this clone. This chain connects TRBV10-2 to TRBJ2-1; 11 bases fit TRBD2. After removal of 8 bases from V and 3 bases from J, the junction contained 6 bases not matched to a gene. This CDR3 has 15 amino acids. In germline, CDR1 is WSHSY, CDR2 SAAADI. The CDR3 loop reads CASGKLAGDYNEQFF. CDR3 nucleotides: TGCGCCAGCGGCAAACTAGCGGGAGACTACAATGAGCAGTTCTTC.

The chain links TRBV2 to TRBJ2-1, with 10 bases matching TRBD2. J gave up 3 bases and V 4 bases, and 3 bases lay outside the gene matches. This CDR3 spans 15 amino acids. Germline V CDR1 and CDR2: SNHLY, FYNNEI. In nucleotides, the CDR3 is TGTGCCAGCAGTGTGATAGCGGGAGGCTACAATGAGCAGTTCTTC. It yields the protein CASSVIAGGYNEQFF.

This clone has only one observation. The V call is TRBV2, the J call TRBJ2-4; perhaps TRBD2 as D (6 bases). The germline V gene encodes CDR1 SNHLY and CDR2 FYNNEI. The CDR3 totals 15 residues. The V end lost 4 bases, the J end lost 2 bases, and 12 bases lay between the germline ends. The CDR3 nucleotides are TGTGCCAGCAGTGGACTAGAGGGGACCAAAAACATTCAGTACTTC. Amino acid sequence: CASSGLEGTKNIQYF.

The chain has TRBV3-1 (or the pseudogene TRBV3-2) and TRBJ2-1; 12 bases agree with TRBD2. Germline CDR1 and CDR2: LGHDT and YNNKEL (reference sequence). V gave up 2 bases and J gave up 12 bases; unmatched junction bases: 5. The CDR3 runs 14 residues. The CDR3 here is CASSQPGLAGRQFF. CDR3 bases: TGTGCCAGCAGCCAACCGGGACTAGCGGGCCGGCAGTTCTTC.

The chain employs TRBV6-5 and TRBJ2-1, with 11 nucleotides matching TRBD2. This CDR3 contains 15 residues. In germline, CDR1 is MNHEY, CDR2 SVGAGI. J was trimmed by 8 bases and V by 5 bases; bases with no gene match: 8. Written as DNA, the CDR3 is TGTGCCAGCAGTAACCTAGCGGGAGGTATCGATGAGCAGTTCTTC. Encoded protein: CASSNLAGGIDEQFF.

This clone came up once. The CDR3 here is CASSPGQARNTEAFF. The CDR3 DNA sequence: TGTGCCAGCTCACCGGGGCAGGCCCGGAACACTGAAGCTTTCTTT. The J gene is TRBJ1-1, the V gene TRBV18; D possibly corresponds to TRBD1 (5 bases). The CDR3 length is 15 residues. CDR1 KGHSH and CDR2 LQKENI come from the germline V gene. V was shortened by 3 bases and J by 1 base, with 12 bases between the two germline ends.

This clone was observed a handful of times. V is TRBV10-3 and J is TRBJ2-1; D gene unclear. This CDR3 is built from 11 residues. V was pared by 3 bases and J by 12 bases, with 9 bases between. CDR1 ENHRY and CDR2 SYGVKD come from the germline V gene. This CDR3 reads CAISDVEAQFF. The CDR3 DNA reads as TGTGCCATCAGTGATGTAGAGGCGCAGTTCTTC.

The rearrangement links TRBV5-1 to TRBJ2-2; 8 positions agree with TRBD2. The germline gives CDR1 SGHRS, CDR2 YFSETQ. J was trimmed by 6 bases and V by 2 bases; bases with no gene match: 6. The CDR3 runs to 15 residues. The DNA for the CDR3 is TGCGCCAGCAGCTTATTAGAAGCGGGAGCCGGGGAGCTGTTTTTT. It translates to CASSLLEAGAGELFF.

A remark on this clone: The DNA is omitted, as the CDR3 cannot be located on it reliably, and the CDR3 follows TCRdb's listing. The rearrangement links TRBV7-9 to TRBJ2-2; the table assigns TRBD2, which was not confirmed against the DNA. The germline CDR1 and CDR2 sequences are SEHNR and FQNEAQ (reference sequence). The CDR3 spans 15 residues, counting both ends. The CDR3 protein is CASSSSGRGTGELFF.

The chain joins TRBV25-1 to TRBJ2-7, with 11 nucleotides matching TRBD1. Trimming took 4 bases from V and 3 from J; bases not matched to a gene: 2. This CDR3 region has 14 residues. In germline, CDR1 is MGHDK, CDR2 SYGVNS. CDR3 amino acids: CASSVGTGGYEQYF. The DNA for the CDR3 is TGTGCCAGCAGTGTAGGGACAGGGGGCTACGAGCAGTACTTC.

This rearrangement joins TRBV10-1 to TRBJ2-1; 14 positions agree with TRBD2. The CDR3 runs 13 residues. Germline V gene lookup returns CDR1 WNHNN and CDR2 SYGVQD (reference sequence). J lost 14 bases, V lost 6 bases, and 6 bases had no gene match. DNA for the CDR3: TGCGCCAGCAGCCGACTAGCGGGAGGGCCGAAGTTCTTC. Translating it yields CASSRLAGGPKFF.

The J gene is TRBJ2-1, the V gene TRBV29-1, with a possible D match to TRBD1 (5 bases). Germline V gives CDR1 SQVTM, CDR2 ANQGSEA. The CDR3 loop spans 14 amino acids. Trimming took 7 bases from V and 2 from J, leaving 15 bases between them. In DNA form, the CDR3 reads TGCAGCGGCAGTGGCAGGGCGACCTACAATGAGCAGTTCTTC. It encodes CSGSGRATYNEQFF.

The V call is TRBV15, the J call TRBJ1-2; no definite D call. This CDR3 is 17 amino acids long. Trimming removed 0 bases at V and 4 bases at J, with 18 bases between. CDR1 is LNHNV and CDR2 is YYDKDF in the germline V gene (reference sequence). The CDR3 nucleotides are TGTGCCACCAGCAGAGATCTGGTCGGAGGCTCCATCTATGGCTACACCTTC. It codes for CATSRDLVGGSIYGYTF.